A single TCR beta chain is shown here with its context. What it binds is unknown. The data stem from a study of CD8 T cells in ankylosing spondylitis. Study-level points and caveats: A motif of 7 to 9 highly homologous TCR beta variants was seen as apparently characteristic of ankylosing spondylitis blood. From matched ankylosing spondylitis synovial fluid, disease-linked clones were reportedly recovered at significantly enriched levels.

With molecular barcodes, quantitative 5'-RACE was used to make the TCR beta libraries. TCRdb fed the 5' RACE reads into MiXCR, producing one record per CDR3 protein. The sample has about 540,000 distinct CDR3 sequences, about 12% seen once. The V gene lost 6 bases and the J gene lost 0 bases, with 3 bases spanning the gap. The CDR3 has 12 residues. Per germline, CDR1 MNHNS and CDR2 SASEGT. The TCR comes from a male donor with ankylosing spondylitis. The sequenced material came from blood, either unsorted or a sorted T cell fraction (not recorded which). The V and J genes are TRBV6-1 and TRBJ1-5; D ambiguous. CDR3 coding DNA: TGTGCCAGCAGAAATAGCAATCAGCCCCAGCATTTT. Translation: CASRNSNQPQHF.